This TCR beta chain was obtained from a study of control samples from healthy donors and cancer patients. Using immunoSEQ multiplex PCR, the repertoire was profiled, and TCRdb retains in-frame clones only, with some absent. Among approximately 79,000 clones listed, 89% were seen once. The CDR3 contains 13 residues. In germline, CDR1 is SGHTA, CDR2 FQGNSA. V dropped 5 bases and J dropped 0 bases, with 6 bases sitting between them. The sample was blood. The genes are TRBV7-2 and TRBJ2-3; D gene uncertain. The receptor was isolated from a man aged 50 to 59 in good health. As DNA, the CDR3 is TGTGCCAGCAGCCCTGACAGCACAGATACGCAGTATTTT. As protein: CASSPDSTDTQYF.